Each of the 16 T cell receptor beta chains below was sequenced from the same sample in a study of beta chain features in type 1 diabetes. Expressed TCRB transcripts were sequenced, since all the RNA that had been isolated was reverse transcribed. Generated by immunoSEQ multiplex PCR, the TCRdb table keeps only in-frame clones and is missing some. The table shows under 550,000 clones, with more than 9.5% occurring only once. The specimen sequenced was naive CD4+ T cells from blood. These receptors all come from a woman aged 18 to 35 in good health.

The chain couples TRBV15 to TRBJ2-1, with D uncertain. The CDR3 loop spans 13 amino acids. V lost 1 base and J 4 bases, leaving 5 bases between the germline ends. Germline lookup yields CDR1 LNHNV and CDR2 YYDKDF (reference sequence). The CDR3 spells CATSRALYNEQFF. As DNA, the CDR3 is TGTGCCACCAGCAGAGCCCTGTACAATGAGCAGTTCTTC.

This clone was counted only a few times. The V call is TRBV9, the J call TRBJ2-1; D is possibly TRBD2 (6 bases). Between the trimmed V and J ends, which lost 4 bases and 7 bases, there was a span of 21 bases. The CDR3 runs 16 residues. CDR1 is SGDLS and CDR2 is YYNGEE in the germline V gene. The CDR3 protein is CASSPVGGGPGNEQFF. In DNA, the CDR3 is TGTGCCAGCAGCCCAGTGGGTGGAGGGCCCGGGAATGAGCAGTTCTTC.

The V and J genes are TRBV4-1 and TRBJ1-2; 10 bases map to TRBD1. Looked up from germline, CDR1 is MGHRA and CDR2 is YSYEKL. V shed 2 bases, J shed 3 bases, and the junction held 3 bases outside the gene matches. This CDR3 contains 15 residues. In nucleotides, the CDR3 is TGCGCCAGCAGCCAACCGACAGGGGGCGACTATGGCTACACCTTC. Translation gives CASSQPTGGDYGYTF.

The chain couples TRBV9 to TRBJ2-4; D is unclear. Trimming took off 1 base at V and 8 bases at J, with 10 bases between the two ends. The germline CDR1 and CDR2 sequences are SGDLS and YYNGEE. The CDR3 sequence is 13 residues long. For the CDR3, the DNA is TGTGCCAGCAGCGTACGGCCCAGAGACATTCAGTACTTC. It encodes CASSVRPRDIQYF.

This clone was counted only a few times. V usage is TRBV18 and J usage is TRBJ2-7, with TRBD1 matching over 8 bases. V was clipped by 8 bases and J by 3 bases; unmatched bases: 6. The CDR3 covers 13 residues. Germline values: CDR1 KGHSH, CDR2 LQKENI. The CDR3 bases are TGTGCCAGCCCCGGGACAGGAATCTACGAGCAGTACGTC. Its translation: CASPGTGIYEQYV.

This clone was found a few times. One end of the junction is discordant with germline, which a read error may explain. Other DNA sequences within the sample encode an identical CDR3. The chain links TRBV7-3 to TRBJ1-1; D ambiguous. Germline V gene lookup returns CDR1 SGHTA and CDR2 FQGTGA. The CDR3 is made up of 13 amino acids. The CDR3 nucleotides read TGTGCCAGCAGCCTAACCGTGAACACTGAAGCTTTCTTT. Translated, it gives CASSLTVNTEAFF. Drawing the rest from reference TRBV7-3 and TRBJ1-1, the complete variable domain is GAGVSQTPSNKVTEKGKYVELRCDPISGHTALYWYRQSLGQGPEFLIYFQGTGAADDSGLPNDRFFAVRPEGSVSTLKIQRTERGDSAVYLCASSLTVNTEAFFGQGTRLTVV.

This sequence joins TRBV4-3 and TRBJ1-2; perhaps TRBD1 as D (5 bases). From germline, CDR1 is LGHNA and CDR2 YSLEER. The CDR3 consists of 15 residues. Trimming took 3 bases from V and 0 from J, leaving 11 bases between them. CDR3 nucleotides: TGCGCCAGCAGCCACCAGACAGCAGCTAACTATGGCTACACCTTC. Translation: CASSHQTAANYGYTF.

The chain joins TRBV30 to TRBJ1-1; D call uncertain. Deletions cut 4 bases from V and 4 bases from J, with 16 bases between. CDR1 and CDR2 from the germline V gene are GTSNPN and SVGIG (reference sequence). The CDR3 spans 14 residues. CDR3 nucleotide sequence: TGTGCCTGGATGAAGGGAGGGTTCAGCACTGAAGCTTTCTTT. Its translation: CAWMKGGFSTEAFF.

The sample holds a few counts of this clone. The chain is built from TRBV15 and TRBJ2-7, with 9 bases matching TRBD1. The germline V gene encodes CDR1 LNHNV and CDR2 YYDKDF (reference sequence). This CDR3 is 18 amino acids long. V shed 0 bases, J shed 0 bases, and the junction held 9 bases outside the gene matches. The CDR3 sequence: CATSRDKEGTGSSYEQYV. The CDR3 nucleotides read TGTGCCACCAGCAGAGATAAGGAGGGGACAGGGAGCTCCTACGAGCAGTACGTC.

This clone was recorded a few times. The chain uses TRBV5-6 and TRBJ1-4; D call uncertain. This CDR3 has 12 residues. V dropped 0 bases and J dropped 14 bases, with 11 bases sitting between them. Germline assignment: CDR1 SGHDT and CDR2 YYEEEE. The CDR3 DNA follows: TGTGCCAGCAGCTTGGCCGGTAGACTGCTGTTTTTT. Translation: CASSLAGRLLFF.

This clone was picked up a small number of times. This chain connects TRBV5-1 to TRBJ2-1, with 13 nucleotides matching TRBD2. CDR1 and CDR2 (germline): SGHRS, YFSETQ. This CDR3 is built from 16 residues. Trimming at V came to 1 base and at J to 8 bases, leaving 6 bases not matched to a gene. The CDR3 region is CASSLPRTSGSHEQFF. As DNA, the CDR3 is TGCGCCAGCAGCTTGCCCAGGACTAGCGGGAGTCATGAGCAGTTCTTC.

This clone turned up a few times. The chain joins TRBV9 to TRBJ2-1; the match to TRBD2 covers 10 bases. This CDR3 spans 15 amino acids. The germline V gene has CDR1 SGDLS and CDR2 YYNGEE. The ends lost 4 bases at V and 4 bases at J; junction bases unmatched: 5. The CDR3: CASSPRTSGYNEQFF. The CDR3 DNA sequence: TGTGCCAGCAGCCCCAGGACTAGCGGTTACAATGAGCAGTTCTTC.

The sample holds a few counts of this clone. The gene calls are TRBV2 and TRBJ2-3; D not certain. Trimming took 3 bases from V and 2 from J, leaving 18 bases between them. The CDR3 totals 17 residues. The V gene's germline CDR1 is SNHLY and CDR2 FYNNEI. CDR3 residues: CASSDVGHIRNTDTQYF. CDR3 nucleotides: TGTGCCAGCAGTGATGTAGGCCACATCAGAAACACAGATACGCAGTATTTT.

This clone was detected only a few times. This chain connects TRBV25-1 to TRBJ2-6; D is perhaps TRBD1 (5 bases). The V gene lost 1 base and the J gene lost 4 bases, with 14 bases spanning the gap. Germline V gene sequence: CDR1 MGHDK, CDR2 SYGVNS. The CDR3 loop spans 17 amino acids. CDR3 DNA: TGTGCCAGCAGTGAATCTGGAAGGGGTTGGGGGGCCAACGTCCTGACTTTC. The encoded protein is CASSESGRGWGANVLTF.

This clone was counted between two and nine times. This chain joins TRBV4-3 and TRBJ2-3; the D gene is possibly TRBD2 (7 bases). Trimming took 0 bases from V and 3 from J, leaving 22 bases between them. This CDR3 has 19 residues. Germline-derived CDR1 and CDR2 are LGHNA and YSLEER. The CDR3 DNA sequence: TGCGCCAGCAGCCAAGATGGGGGCGGGGGACCCTCGGCAACAGATACGCAGTATTTT. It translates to CASSQDGGGGPSATDTQYF.

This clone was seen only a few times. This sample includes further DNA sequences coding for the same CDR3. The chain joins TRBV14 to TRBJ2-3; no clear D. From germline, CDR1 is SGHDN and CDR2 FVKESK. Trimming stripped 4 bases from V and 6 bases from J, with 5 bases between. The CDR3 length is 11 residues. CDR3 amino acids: CASSLGDTQYF. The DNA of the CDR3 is TGTGCCAGCAGCCTAGGTGATACGCAGTATTTT.